This TCR beta chain was captured by sequencing in a study of graft-versus-host responses after intestinal transplantation. Of note for this clone: Its matching antigen is unknown.

Profiled with immunoSEQ multiplex PCR; TCRdb holds only in-frame clones, not every one. The sample holds roughly 97,000 clones; 91% are singletons and the top ten take about 0.18%. This CDR3 is built from 13 residues. The ends were cut back, 5 bases at V and 3 bases at J, with 10 bases in the middle. Germline V CDR1 and CDR2: SEHNR, FQNEAQ (reference sequence). The source of this sequence is a human donor who was the organ donor for an intestinal transplant. J is TRBJ1-1 and V is TRBV7-9; a weak D match, TRBD1 (5 bases). Specimen: unstimulated CD4+ T cells sorted from spleen or lymph node cells, collected before transplant. The DNA for the CDR3 is TGTGCCAGCAGCCTGACAGAACACACTGAAGCTTTCTTT. Protein sequence: CASSLTEHTEAFF.